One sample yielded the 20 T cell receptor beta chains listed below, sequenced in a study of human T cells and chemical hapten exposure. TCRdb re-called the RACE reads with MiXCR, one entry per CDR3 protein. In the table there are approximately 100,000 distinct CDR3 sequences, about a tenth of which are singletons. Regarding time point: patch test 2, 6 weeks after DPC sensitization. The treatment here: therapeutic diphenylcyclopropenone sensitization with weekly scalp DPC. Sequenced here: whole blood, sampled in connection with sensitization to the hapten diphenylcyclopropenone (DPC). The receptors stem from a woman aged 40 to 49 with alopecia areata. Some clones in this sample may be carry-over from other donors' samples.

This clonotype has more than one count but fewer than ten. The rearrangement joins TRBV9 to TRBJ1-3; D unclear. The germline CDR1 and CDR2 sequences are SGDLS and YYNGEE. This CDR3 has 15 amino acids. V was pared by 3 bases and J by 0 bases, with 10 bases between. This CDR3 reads CASSATPNSGNTIYF. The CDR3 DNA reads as TGTGCCAGCAGCGCGACACCGAACTCTGGAAACACCATATATTTT.

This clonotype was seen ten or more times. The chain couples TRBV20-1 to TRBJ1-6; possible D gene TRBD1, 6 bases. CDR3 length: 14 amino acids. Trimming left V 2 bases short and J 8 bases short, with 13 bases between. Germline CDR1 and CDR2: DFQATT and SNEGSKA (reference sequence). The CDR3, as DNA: TGCAGTGCTAGATACACACAGGGTTATTCACCCCTCCACTTT. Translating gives CSARYTQGYSPLHF.

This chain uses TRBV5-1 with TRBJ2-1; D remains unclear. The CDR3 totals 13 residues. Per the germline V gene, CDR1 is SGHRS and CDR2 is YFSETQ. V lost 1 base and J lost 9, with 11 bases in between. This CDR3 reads CASSLLVGREQFF. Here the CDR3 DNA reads TGCGCCAGCAGCTTGTTGGTCGGCCGTGAGCAGTTCTTC.

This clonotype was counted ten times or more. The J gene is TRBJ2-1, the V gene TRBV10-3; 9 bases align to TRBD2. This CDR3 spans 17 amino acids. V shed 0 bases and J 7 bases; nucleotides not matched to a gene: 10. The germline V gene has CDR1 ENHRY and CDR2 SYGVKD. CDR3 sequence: CAISESKGGGASNEQFF. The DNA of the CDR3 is TGTGCCATCAGTGAGTCGAAGGGCGGGGGGGCGTCAAATGAGCAGTTCTTC.

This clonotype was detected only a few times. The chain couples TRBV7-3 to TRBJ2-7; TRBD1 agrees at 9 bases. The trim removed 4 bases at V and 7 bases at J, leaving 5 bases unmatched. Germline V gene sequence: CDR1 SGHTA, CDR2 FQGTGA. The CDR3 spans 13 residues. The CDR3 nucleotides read TGTGCCAGCAGCTCAACAGGGGGCAAGGAGCAGTACTTC. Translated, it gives CASSSTGGKEQYF.

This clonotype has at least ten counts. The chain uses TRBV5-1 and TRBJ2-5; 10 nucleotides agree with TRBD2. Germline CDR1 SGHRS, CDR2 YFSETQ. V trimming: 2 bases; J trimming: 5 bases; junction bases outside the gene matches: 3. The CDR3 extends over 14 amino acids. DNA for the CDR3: TGCGCCAGCAGCTTTAGCGGGGGGTCTGAGACCCAGTACTTC. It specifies CASSFSGGSETQYF. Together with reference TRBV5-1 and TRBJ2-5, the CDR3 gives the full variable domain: KAGVTQTPRYLIKTRGQQVTLSCSPISGHRSVSWYQQTPGQGLQFLFEYFSETQRNKGNFPGRFSGRQFSNSRSEMNVSTLELGDSALYLCASSFSGGSETQYFGPGTRLLVL.

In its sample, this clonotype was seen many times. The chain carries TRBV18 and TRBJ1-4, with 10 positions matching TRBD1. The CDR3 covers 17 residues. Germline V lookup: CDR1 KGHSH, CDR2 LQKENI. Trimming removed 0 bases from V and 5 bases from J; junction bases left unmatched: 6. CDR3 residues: CASSPPGQGPRNEKLFF. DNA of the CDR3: TGTGCCAGCTCACCACCGGGACAGGGGCCAAGGAATGAAAAACTGTTTTTT.

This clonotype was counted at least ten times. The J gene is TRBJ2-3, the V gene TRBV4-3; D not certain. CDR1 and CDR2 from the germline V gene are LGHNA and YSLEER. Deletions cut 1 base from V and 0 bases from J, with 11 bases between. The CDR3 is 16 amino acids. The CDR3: CASSQAPWGSTDTQYF. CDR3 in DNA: TGCGCCAGCAGCCAAGCCCCGTGGGGTAGCACAGATACGCAGTATTTT.

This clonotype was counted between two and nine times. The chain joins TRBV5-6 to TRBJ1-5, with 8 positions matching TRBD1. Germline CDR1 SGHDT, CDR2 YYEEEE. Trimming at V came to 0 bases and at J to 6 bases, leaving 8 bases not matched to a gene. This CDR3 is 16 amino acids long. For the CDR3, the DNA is TGTGCCAGCAGCTTGGGGACAGGGAAAAAGGGTCAGCCCCAGCATTTT. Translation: CASSLGTGKKGQPQHF.

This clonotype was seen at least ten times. This chain's CDR3 is CASSPTGPYGYTF. CDR3 nucleotides: TGTGCCAGCAGCCCGACCGGGCCCTATGGCTACACCTTC. This rearrangement joins TRBV6-6 to TRBJ1-2; D is unresolved. This CDR3 comprises 13 residues. Germline CDR1 is MNHNY and CDR2 is SVGAGI (reference sequence). With 6 bases removed from V and 4 bases from J, the gap between germline ends came to 12 bases.

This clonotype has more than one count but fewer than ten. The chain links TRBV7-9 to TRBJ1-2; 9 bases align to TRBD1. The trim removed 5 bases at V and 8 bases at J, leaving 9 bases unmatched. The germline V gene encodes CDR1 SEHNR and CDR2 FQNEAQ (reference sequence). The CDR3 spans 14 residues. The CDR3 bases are TGTGCCAGCAGCCCTGCCGGACAGGGGAACGGCTACACCTTC. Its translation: CASSPAGQGNGYTF.

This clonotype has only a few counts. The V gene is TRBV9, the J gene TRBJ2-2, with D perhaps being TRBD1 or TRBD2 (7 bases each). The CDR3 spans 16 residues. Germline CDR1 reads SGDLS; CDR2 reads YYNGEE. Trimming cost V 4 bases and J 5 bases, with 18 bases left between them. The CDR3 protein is CASSPRGRGGTGELFF. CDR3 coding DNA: TGTGCCAGCAGCCCCCGGGGCAGGGGGGGAACCGGGGAGCTGTTTTTT.

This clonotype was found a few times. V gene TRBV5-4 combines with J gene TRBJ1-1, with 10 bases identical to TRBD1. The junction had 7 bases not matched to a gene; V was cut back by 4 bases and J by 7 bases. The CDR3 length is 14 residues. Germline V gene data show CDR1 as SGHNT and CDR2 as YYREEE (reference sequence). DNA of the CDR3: TGTGCCAGCAGCCGATTGACAGGGGGCGGTGAAGCTTTCTTT. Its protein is CASSRLTGGGEAFF.

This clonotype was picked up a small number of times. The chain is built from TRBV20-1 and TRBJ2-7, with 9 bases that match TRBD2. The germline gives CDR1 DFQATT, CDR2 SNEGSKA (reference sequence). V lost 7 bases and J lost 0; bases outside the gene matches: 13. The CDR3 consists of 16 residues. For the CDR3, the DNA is TGCAGTGTTTCGGGATATCTAGCGGGGACCTCCTACGAGCAGTACTTC. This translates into CSVSGYLAGTSYEQYF.

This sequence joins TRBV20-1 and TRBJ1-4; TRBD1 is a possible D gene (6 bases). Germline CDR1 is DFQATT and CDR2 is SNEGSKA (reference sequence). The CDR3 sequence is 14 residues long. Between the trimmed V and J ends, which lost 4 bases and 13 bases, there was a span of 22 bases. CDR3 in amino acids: CSAIYQGTTGGLFF. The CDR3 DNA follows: TGCAGTGCTATCTACCAGGGGACGACGGGTGGACTGTTTTTT.

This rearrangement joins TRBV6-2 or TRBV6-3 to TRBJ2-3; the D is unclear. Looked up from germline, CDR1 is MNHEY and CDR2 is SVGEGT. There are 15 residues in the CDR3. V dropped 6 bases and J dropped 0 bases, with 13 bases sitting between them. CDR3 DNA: TGTGCCAGCAGCCCCTCGGTGTCTAGCACAGATACGCAGTATTTT. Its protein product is CASSPSVSSTDTQYF.

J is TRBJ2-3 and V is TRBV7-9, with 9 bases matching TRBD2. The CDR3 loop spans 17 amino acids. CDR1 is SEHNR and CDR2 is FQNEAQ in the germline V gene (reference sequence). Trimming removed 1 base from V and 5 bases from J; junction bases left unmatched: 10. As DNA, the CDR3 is TGTGCCAGCAGCTTAGATAGCGGGGGAACGAAAGGAGATACGCAGTATTTT. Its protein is CASSLDSGGTKGDTQYF.

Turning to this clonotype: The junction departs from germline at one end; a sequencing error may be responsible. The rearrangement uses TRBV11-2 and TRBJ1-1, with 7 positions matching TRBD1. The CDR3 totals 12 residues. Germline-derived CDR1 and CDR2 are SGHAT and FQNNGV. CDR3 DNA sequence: TGTGCCAGCAGCCTAGACAGGGTTGAAGCTTTCTTT. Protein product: CASSLDRVEAFF.

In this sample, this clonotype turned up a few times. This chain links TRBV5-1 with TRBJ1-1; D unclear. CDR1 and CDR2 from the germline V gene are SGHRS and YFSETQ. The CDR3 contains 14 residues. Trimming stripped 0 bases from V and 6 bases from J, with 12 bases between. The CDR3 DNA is TGCGCCAGCAGCTTGGCCGTGGGTTCGTCTGAAGCTTTCTTT. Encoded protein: CASSLAVGSSEAFF.

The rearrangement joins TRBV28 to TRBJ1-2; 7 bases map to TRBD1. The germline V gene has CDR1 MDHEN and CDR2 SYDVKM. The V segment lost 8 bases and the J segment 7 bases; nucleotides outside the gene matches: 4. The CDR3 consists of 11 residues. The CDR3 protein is CASVTGVGYTF. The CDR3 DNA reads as TGTGCCAGCGTTACAGGGGTTGGCTACACCTTC.